The T cell receptor beta chain under discussion was sequenced for a study of CD8 T cells in Susac syndrome. Deletions cut 8 bases from V and 0 bases from J, with 14 bases between. CDR1 and CDR2 (germline): SGHTA, FQGNSA. This CDR3 region has 14 residues. Random hexamers were used to reverse transcribe the RNA input (about 0.5 to 1 ug). It was immunoSEQ multiplex PCR that amplified TCR beta CDR3 across 54 Vbeta and 13 Jbeta. One entry per CDR3 protein results from TCRdb running MiXCR on the immunoSEQ multiplex PCR reads. This table holds more than 95,000 distinct CDR3 sequences, over 85% found once. Isolation of CD8+ and CD4+ T cells was performed negatively, whereas enrichment of TEMRA cells was done by FACS.

What was sequenced was CD8+ T cells from PBMCs. The chain links TRBV7-2 to TRBJ2-7, with D possibly matching TRBD1 (5 bases). The receptor was isolated from a human donor with multiple sclerosis. This CDR3 reads CASQDRISSYEQYV. Written as DNA, the CDR3 is TGTGCCAGCCAAGACAGAATCAGCTCCTACGAGCAGTACGTC.